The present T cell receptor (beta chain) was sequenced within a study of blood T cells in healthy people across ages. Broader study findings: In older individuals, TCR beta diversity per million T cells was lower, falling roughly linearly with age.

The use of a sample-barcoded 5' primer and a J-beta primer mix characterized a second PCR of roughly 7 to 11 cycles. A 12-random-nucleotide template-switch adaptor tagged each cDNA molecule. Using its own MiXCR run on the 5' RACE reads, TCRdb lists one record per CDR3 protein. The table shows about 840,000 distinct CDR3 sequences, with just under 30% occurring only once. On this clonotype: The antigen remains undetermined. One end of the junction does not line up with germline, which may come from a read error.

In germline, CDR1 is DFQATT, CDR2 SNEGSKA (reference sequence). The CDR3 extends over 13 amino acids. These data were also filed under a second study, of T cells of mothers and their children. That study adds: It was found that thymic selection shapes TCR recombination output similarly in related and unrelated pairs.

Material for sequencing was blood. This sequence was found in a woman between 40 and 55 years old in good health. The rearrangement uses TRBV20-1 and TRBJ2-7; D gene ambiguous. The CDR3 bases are TGCAGTGCTAGAGAGCCGGGCGCCTACGGGCAGTACTTC. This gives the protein CSAREPGAYGQYF.